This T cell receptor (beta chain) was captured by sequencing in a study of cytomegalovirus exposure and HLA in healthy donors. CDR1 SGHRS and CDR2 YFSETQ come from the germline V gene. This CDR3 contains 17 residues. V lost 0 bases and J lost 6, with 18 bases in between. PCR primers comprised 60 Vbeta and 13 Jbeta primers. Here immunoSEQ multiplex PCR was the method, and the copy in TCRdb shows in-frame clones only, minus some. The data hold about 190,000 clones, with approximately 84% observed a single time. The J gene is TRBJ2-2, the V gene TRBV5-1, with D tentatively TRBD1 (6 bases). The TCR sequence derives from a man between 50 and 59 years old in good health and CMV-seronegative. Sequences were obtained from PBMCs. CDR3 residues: CASSLAITGLMAGELFF. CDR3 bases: TGCGCCAGCAGCTTGGCTATAACAGGGTTGATGGCCGGGGAGCTGTTTTTT.